This entry features one TCR beta chain sequence. Its antigen remains unknown. This specimen belongs to a study of response to subunit inactivated influenza vaccine. Trimming left V 4 bases short and J 5 bases short, with 17 bases between. CDR3 length equals 15 residues. Study results and limitations: Authors suggested that a seasonal influenza vaccination recruits few new T cells each time.

TCRdb re-called the RT-PCR reads with MiXCR, one entry per CDR3 protein. The sample records more than 700,000 distinct CDR3 sequences, around 21% being singletons. The TCR was taken from a man in his forties or fifties who received an inactivated influenza vaccine. The material was PBMCs from blood, obtained 5 to 6 days after vaccination. The chain carries TRBV12-3 or TRBV12-4 and TRBJ1-1; D unclear. The CDR3 reads CASSSRGAGLTEAFF. CDR3 coding DNA: TGTGCCAGCAGTTCTCGCGGCGCTGGTCTAACTGAAGCTTTCTTT.